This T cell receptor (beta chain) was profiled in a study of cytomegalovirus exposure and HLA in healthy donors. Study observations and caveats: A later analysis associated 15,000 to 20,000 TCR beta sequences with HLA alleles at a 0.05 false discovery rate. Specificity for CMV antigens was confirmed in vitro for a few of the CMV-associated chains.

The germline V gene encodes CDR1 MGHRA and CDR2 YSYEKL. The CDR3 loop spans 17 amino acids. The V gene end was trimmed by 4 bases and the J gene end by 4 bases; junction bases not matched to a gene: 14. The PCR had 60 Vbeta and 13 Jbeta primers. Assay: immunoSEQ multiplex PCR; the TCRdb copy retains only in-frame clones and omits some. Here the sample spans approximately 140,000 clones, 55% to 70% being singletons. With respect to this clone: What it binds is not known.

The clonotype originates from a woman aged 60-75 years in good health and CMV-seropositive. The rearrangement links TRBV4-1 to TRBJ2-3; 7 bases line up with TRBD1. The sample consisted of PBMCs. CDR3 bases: TGCGCCAGCAGCCCAAACAACAGGGGTCATGGGGCAGATACGCAGTATTTT. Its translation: CASSPNNRGHGADTQYF.